A selection of T cell receptor beta chains follows, all from one sample in a study of blood T cell repertoires in COVID-19. The method was immunoSEQ multiplex PCR; TCRdb's version includes in-frame clones alone and lacks a portion of them. The sample consists of approximately 30,000 clones, 80% to 90% of them appearing once. The sequencing sample was made of peripheral blood. Receptors were obtained from a human donor in a cohort sampled during active COVID-19. Each CDR3 is given without its conserved first and last residue.

V	J	CDR3
TRBV5-4	TRBJ1-1	ASSHSLSGGTEAF
TRBV7-7	TRBJ2-5	ASSSVGGETQY
TRBV5-1	TRBJ1-3	ASKTGGSGNTIY
TRBV7-2	TRBJ2-7	ASSFSGAALSYEQY
TRBV4-3	TRBJ1-6	ASSQGLQISPLH
TRBV24-1	TRBJ1-5	ATSATNRVGNQPQH
TRBV7-2	TRBJ2-1	ASSLTGSSYNEQF
TRBV5-6	TRBJ2-1	ASSFGNYNEQF
TRBV7-9	TRBJ1-2	ASSRDSSPFYGYT
TRBV5-4	TRBJ2-1	ASRRLAGGNEQF
TRBV6-5	TRBJ2-7	ASSSSIYYEQY
TRBV6-5	TRBJ1-1	ASSPGGWTEAF
TRBV19	TRBJ1-2	ASSLVALQGFYGYT
TRBV29-1	TRBJ1-5	SVGQGASQPQH
TRBV4-2	TRBJ2-1	ASSQPGTERNEQF
TRBV29-1	TRBJ1-2	SVAKLSYGYT
TRBV14	TRBJ1-1	ASSPLQGASPEAF
TRBV6-4	TRBJ2-3	ASSFSSGGRTDTQY
TRBV18	TRBJ1-6	ASSPIGTGGTNSPLH
TRBV11-1	TRBJ1-1	ASSLAPHPENTEAF
TRBV5-1	TRBJ1-3	ASTEQGLFSGNTIY